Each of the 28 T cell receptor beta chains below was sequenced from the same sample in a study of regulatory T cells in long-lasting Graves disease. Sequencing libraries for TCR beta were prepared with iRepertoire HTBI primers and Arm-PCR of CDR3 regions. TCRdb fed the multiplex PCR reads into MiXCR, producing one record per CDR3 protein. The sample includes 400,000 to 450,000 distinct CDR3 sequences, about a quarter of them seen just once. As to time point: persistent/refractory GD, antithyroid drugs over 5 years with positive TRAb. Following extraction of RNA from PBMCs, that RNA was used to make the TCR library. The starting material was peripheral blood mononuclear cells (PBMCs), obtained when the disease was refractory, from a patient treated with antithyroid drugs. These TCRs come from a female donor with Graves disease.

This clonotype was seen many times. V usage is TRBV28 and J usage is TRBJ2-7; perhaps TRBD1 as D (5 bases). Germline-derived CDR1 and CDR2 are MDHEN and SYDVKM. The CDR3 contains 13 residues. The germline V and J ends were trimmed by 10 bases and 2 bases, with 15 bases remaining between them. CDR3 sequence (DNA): TGTGCCATCGGAAAGACAGCAACCTACGAGCAGTACTTC. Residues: CAIGKTATYEQYF.

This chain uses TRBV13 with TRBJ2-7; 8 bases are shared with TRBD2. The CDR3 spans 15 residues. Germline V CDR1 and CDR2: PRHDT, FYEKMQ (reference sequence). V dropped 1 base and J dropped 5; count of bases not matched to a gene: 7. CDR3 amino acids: CASSLVGGRFDEQYF. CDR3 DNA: TGTGCCAGCAGCTTAGTGGGCGGGAGGTTCGACGAGCAGTACTTC.

This chain's CDR3 is CASSKQTDTQYF. CDR3 sequence (DNA): TGTGCCAGCAGCAAACAGACAGATACGCAGTATTTT. The V call is TRBV6-2 or TRBV6-3, the J call TRBJ2-3; D is unresolved. Germline V gene sequence: CDR1 MNHEY, CDR2 SVGEGT. The CDR3 runs 12 residues. The ends were cut back, 6 bases at V and 3 bases at J, with 7 bases in the middle.

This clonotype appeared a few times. CDR3 residues: CASSADRSDYGYTF. The DNA of the CDR3 is TGCGCCAGCTCGGCGGACAGGAGTGACTATGGCTACACCTTC. The chain carries TRBV5-1 and TRBJ1-2; 7 nucleotides match TRBD1. V was clipped by 7 bases and J by 3 bases; unmatched bases: 9. This CDR3 has 14 amino acids. The germline CDR1 and CDR2 sequences are SGHRS and YFSETQ. Supplemented by reference TRBV5-1 and TRBJ1-2, the full variable domain reads KAGVTQTPRYLIKTRGQQVTLSCSPISGHRSVSWYQQTPGQGLQFLFEYFSETQRNKGNFPGRFSGRQFSNSRSEMNVSTLELGDSALYLCASSADRSDYGYTFGSGTRLTVV.

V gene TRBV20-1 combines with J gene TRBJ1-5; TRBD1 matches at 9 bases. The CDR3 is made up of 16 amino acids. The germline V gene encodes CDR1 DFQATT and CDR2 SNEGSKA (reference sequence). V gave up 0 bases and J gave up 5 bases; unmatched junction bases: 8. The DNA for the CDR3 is TGCAGTGCTAGAGAACCGGGACAGGGACCCGATCAGCCCCAGCATTTT. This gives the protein CSAREPGQGPDQPQHF.

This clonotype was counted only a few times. The CDR3 DNA reads as TGCAGTGCTCGCCAAGGGGGCTACACCTACGAGCAGTACTTC. Protein: CSARQGGYTYEQYF. The chain recombines TRBV20-1 with TRBJ2-7; TRBD1 agrees at 7 bases. The CDR3 consists of 14 residues. V lost 5 bases, J lost 2 bases, and 9 bases stayed unmatched. Per the germline V gene, CDR1 is DFQATT and CDR2 is SNEGSKA (reference sequence).

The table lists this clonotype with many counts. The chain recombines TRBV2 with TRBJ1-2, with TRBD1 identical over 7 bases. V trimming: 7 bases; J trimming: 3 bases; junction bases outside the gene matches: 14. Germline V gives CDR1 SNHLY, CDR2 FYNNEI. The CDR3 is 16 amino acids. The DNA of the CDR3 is TGTGCCAGCACCGGGATTCGGACAGGCCTGGACTATGGCTACACCTTC. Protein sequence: CASTGIRTGLDYGYTF.

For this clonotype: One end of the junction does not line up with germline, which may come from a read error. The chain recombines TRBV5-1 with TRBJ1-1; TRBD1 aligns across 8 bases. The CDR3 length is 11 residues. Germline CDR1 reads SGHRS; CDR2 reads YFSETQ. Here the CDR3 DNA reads TGCGCCAGCAGTCAGGGGGCCGAAGCTTCCTTT. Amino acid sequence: CASSQGAEASF. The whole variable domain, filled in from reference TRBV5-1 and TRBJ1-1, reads KAGVTQTPRYLIKTRGQQVTLSCSPISGHRSVSWYQQTPGQGLQFLFEYFSETQRNKGNFPGRFSGRQFSNSRSEMNVSTLELGDSALYLCASSQGAEASFGQGTRLTVV.

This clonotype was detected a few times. In DNA, the CDR3 is TGTGCCAGCAGTTTAATGGGCAGGAACACTGAAGCTTTCTTT. It is translated as CASSLMGRNTEAFF. V usage is TRBV12-3 or TRBV12-4 and J usage is TRBJ1-1; no clear D gene. V was pared by 2 bases and J by 1 base, with 8 bases between. This CDR3 has 14 residues.

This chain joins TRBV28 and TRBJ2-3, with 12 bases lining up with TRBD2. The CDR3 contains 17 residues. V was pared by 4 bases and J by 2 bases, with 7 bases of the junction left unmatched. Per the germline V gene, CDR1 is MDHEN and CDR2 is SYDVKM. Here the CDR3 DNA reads TGTGCCAGCAGTTCCGGGACTAGCGGGCCCTTCACAGATACGCAGTATTTT. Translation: CASSSGTSGPFTDTQYF.

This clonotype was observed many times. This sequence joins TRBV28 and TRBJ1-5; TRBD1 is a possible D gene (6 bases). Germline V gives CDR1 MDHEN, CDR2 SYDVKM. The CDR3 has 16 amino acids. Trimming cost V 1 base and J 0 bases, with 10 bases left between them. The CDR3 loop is CASSLYPGDSNQPQHF. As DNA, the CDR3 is TGTGCCAGCAGTTTATATCCAGGGGATAGCAATCAGCCCCAGCATTTT.

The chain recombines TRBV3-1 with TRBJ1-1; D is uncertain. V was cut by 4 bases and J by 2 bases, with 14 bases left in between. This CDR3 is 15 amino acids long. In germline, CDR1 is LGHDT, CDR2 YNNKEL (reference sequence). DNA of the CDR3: TGTGCCAGCAGCCCCGCATCGCTCCCCAACACTGAAGCTTTCTTT. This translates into CASSPASLPNTEAFF.

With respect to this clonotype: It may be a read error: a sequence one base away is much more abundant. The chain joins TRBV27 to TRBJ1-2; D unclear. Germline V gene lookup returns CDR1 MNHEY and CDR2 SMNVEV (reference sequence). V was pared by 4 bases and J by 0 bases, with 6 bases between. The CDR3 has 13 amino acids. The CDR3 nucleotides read TGTGCCAGCAGTTCCCAGGCTAACTATGGCTACACCTTC. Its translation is CASSSQANYGYTF.

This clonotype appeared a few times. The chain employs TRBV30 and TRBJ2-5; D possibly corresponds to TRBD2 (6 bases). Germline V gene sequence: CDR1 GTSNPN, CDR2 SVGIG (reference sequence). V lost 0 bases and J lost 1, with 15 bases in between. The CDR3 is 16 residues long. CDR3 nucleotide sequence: TGTGCCTGGAGTGTAGGAGGGTTTCGATCCCAAGAGACCCAGTACTTC. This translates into CAWSVGGFRSQETQYF. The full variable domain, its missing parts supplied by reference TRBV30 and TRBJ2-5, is SQTIHQWPATLVQPVGSPLSLECTVEGTSNPNLYWYRQAAGRGLQLLFYSVGIGQISSEVPQNLSASRPQDRQFILSSKKLLLSDSGFYLCAWSVGGFRSQETQYFGPGTRLLVL.

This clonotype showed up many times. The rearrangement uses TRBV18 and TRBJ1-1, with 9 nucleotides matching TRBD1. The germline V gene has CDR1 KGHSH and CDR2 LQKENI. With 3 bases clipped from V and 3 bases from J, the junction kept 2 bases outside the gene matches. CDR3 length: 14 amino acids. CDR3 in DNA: TGTGCCAGCTCACCCGACAGGGGGGACACTGAAGCTTTCTTT. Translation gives CASSPDRGDTEAFF.

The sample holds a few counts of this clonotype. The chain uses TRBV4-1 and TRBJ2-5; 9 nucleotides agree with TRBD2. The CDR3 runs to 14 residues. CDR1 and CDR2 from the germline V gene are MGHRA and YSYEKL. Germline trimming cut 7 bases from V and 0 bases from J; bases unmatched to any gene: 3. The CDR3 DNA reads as TGCGCCAGCAATCCTAGCGGGGACCAAGAGACCCAGTACTTC. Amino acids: CASNPSGDQETQYF.

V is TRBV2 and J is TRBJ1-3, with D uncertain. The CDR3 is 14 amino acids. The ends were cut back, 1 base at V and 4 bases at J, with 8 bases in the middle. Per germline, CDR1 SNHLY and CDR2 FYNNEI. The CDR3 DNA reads TGTGCCAGCAGTGAAGGGGCTTCAGGAAACACCATATATTTT. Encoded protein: CASSEGASGNTIYF.

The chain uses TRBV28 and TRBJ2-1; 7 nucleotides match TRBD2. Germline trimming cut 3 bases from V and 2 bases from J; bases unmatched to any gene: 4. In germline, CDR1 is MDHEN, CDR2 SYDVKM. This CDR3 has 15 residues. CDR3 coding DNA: TGTGCCAGCAGTTTGATGGGGACTACCTACAATGAGCAGTTCTTC. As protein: CASSLMGTTYNEQFF.

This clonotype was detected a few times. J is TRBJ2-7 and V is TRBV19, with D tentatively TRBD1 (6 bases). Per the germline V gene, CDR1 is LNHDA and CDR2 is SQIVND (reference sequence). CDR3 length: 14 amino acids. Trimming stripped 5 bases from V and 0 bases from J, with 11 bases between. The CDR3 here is CASSPRDNSYEQYF. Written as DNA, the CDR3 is TGTGCCAGTAGTCCTCGGGACAACTCCTACGAGCAGTACTTC. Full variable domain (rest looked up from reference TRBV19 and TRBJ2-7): DGGITQSPKYLFRKEGQNVTLSCEQNLNHDAMYWYRQDPGQGLRLIYYSQIVNDFQKGDIAEGYSVSREKKESFPLTVTSAQKNPTAFYLCASSPRDNSYEQYFGPGTRLTVT.

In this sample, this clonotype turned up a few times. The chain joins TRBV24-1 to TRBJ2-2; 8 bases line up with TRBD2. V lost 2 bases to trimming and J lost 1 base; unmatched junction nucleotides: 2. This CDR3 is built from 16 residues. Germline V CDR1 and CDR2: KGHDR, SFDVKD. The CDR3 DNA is TGTGCCACCAGTGATTCCGGGGGGGGGAACACCGGGGAGCTGTTTTTT. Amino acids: CATSDSGGGNTGELFF.

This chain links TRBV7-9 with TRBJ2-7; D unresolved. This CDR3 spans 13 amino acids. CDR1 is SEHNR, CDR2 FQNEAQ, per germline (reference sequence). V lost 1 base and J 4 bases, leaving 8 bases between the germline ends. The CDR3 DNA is TGTGCCAGCAGCTTAGTCCCAGAGTACGAGCAGTACTTC. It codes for CASSLVPEYEQYF.

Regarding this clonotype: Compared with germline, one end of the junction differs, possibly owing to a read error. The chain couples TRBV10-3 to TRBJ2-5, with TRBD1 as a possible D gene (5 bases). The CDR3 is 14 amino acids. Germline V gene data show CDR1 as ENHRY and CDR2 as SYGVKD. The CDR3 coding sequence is TGTGCCACCAGTGGACACCCCTCTGAAAGGACCCAGTACTTC. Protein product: CATSGHPSERTQYF.

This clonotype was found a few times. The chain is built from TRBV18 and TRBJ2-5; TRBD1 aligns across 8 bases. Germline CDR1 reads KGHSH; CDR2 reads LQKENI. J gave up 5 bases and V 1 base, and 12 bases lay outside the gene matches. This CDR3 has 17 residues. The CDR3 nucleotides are TGTGCCAGCTCACCACTCCCCCCCGCAGGGGGCGGCGAGACCCAGTACTTC. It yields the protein CASSPLPPAGGGETQYF.

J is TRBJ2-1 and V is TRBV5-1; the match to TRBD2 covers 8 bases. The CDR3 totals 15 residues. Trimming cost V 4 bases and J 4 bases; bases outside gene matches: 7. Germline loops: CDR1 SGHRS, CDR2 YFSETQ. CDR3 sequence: CASSLPSSGYNEQFF. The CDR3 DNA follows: TGCGCCAGCAGCCTACCGTCTAGCGGGTACAATGAGCAGTTCTTC.

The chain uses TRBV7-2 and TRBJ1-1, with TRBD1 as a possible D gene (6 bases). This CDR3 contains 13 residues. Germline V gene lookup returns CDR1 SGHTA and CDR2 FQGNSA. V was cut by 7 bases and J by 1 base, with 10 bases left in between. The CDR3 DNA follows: TGTGCCAGCAAGCAGGGGTCGAACACTGAAGCTTTCTTT. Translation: CASKQGSNTEAFF.

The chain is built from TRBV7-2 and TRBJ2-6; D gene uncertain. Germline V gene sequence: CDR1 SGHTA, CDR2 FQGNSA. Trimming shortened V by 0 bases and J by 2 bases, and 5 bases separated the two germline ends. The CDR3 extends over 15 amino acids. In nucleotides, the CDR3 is TGTGCCAGCAGCTTAGCTAGTACTGGGGCCAACGTCCTGACTTTC. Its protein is CASSLASTGANVLTF.

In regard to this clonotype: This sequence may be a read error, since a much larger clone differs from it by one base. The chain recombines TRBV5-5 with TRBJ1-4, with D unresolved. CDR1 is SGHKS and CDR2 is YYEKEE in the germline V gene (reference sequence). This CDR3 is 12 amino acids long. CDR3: CVSSLTGEKLFF. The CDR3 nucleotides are TGTGTCAGCAGCTTGACGGGTGAAAAACTGTTTTTT. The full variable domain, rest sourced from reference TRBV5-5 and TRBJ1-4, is DAGVTQSPTHLIKTRGQQVTLRCSPISGHKSVSWYQQVLGQGPQFIFQYYEKEERGRGNFPDRFSARQFPNYSSELNVNALLLGDSALYLCVSSLTGEKLFFGSGTQLSVL.

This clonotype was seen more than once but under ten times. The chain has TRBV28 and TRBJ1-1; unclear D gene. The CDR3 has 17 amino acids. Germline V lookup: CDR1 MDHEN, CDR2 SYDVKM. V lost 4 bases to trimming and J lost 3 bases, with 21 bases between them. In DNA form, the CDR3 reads TGTGCCAGCAGTTGGAACGCTGTACACCCTTCGCACACTGAAGCTTTCTTT. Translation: CASSWNAVHPSHTEAFF.